The 24 T cell receptor beta chains presented below share a single source sample, sequenced in a study of T cell responses to AZD1222 COVID-19 vaccine. TCRdb keeps only in-frame clones here, not all; method: immunoSEQ multiplex PCR. The table records under 90,000 clones, 80% to 90% of them present only once. The sequenced sample was peripheral blood, obtained 28 days after the second AZD1222 dose. These receptors all come from an adult who received the AZD1222 COVID-19 vaccine.

The chain recombines TRBV4-1 with TRBJ1-2; 8 bases are a match to TRBD1. V lost 2 bases to trimming and J lost 2 bases; unmatched junction nucleotides: 13. There are 18 residues in the CDR3. Germline assignment: CDR1 MGHRA and CDR2 YSYEKL. The CDR3 DNA is TGCGCCAGCAGCCAAAGGGGGAAGGGCGGACAGGGAAACTATGGCTACACCTTC. Amino acids: CASSQRGKGGQGNYGYTF.

This clone was seen a few times. The chain links TRBV28 to TRBJ1-2, with D unclear. CDR1 is MDHEN and CDR2 is SYDVKM in the germline V gene. Trimming removed 1 base from V and 6 bases from J, with 9 bases in between. The CDR3 totals 13 residues. CDR3 loop: CASSLLRVHGYTF. CDR3 bases: TGTGCCAGCAGTTTATTGAGGGTCCATGGCTACACCTTC.

J is TRBJ1-1 and V is TRBV5-6; D is perhaps TRBD1 (6 bases). The CDR3 sequence is 13 residues long. Germline V gene lookup returns CDR1 SGHDT and CDR2 YYEEEE. Between the trimmed V and J ends, which lost 5 bases and 1 base, there was a span of 9 bases. The CDR3 DNA is TGTGCCAGCAGAAGGACAGCGAACACTGAAGCTTTCTTT. This translates into CASRRTANTEAFF.

The chain joins TRBV13 to TRBJ1-1; D might be TRBD1 (6 bases). This CDR3 contains 13 residues. Trimming cost V 5 bases and J 1 base, with 8 bases left between them. Per the germline V gene, CDR1 is PRHDT and CDR2 is FYEKMQ (reference sequence). Here the CDR3 DNA reads TGTGCCAGCAGCCTGGGACAGAACACTGAAGCTTTCTTT. Its protein product is CASSLGQNTEAFF.

Concerning this clone: One end of the junction does not line up with germline, which may come from a read error. The chain carries TRBV7-7 and TRBJ2-5, with 7 bases matching TRBD1. This CDR3 comprises 15 residues. Germline V gives CDR1 SSHAT, CDR2 FNYEAQ (reference sequence). In nucleotides, the CDR3 is TGTGCTAGCAGCTTAGACGGGACAGAACAAGAGACCCAGTACTTC. Translation gives CASSLDGTEQETQYF.

The V and J genes are TRBV11-2 and TRBJ2-1, with a weak D call TRBD2 (5 bases). The length of the CDR3 is 15 residues. Trimming removed 6 bases at V and 4 bases at J, with 16 bases between. Germline lookup yields CDR1 SGHAT and CDR2 FQNNGV. The CDR3 sequence: CASRSSGPGYNEQFF. As DNA, the CDR3 is TGTGCCAGCAGATCGAGCGGACCGGGATACAATGAGCAGTTCTTC.

The rearrangement links TRBV7-8 to TRBJ2-5; TRBD1 matches 12 bases. V shed 5 bases and J 4 bases; nucleotides not matched to a gene: 8. The CDR3 has 16 residues. Looked up from germline, CDR1 is SGHVS and CDR2 is FQNEAQ. CDR3 in amino acids: CASSPNRDRGRETQYF. The DNA of the CDR3 is TGTGCCAGCAGCCCAAACCGGGACAGGGGGCGAGAGACCCAGTACTTC.

This rearrangement joins TRBV5-4 to TRBJ1-3; tentatively, D is TRBD1 (6 bases). Germline CDR1 SGHNT, CDR2 YYREEE (reference sequence). This CDR3 has 15 residues. Trimming took off 0 bases at V and 1 base at J, with 8 bases between the two ends. In DNA, the CDR3 is TGTGCCAGCAGCTTGGGCAGGGGATCTGGAAACACCATATATTTT. Translating it yields CASSLGRGSGNTIYF. The full variable domain, in which reference TRBV5-4 and TRBJ1-3 provide the parts outside the CDR3, is ETGVTQSPTHLIKTRGQQVTLRCSSQSGHNTVSWYQQALGQGPQFIFQYYREEENGRGNFPPRFSGLQFPNYSSELNVNALELDDSALYLCASSLGRGSGNTIYFGEGSWLTVV.

The rearrangement links TRBV6-1 to TRBJ1-1; TRBD1 is a possible D gene (5 bases). CDR1 and CDR2 from the germline V gene are MNHNS and SASEGT. This CDR3 contains 14 residues. Trimming stripped 2 bases from V and 4 bases from J, with 11 bases between. In DNA form, the CDR3 reads TGTGCCAGCAGTGAAAAAGGGGAAAGCACTGAAGCTTTCTTT. Translation gives CASSEKGESTEAFF.

This chain connects TRBV3-1 (or the pseudogene TRBV3-2) to TRBJ2-6, with D unclear. The V end lost 0 bases, the J end lost 0 bases, and 3 bases lay between the germline ends. The CDR3 extends over 15 amino acids. Germline loops: CDR1 LGHDT, CDR2 YNNKEL (reference sequence). The CDR3 DNA sequence: TGTGCCAGCAGCCAAGACTACTCTGGGGCCAACGTCCTGACTTTC. It codes for CASSQDYSGANVLTF.

This sequence joins TRBV2 and TRBJ1-2; 7 bases are a match to TRBD1. Per the germline V gene, CDR1 is SNHLY and CDR2 is FYNNEI. V lost 8 bases and J lost 8; bases outside the gene matches: 2. CDR3 size: 10 residues. The chain's CDR3 is CASDRVGYTF. DNA of the CDR3: TGTGCCAGCGACAGGGTCGGCTACACCTTC.

The chain joins TRBV30 to TRBJ2-1, with D uncertain. Trimming stripped 0 bases from V and 4 bases from J, with 7 bases between. The CDR3 has 13 residues. Germline V gives CDR1 GTSNPN, CDR2 SVGIG (reference sequence). The CDR3 loop reads CAWSVSRYNEQFF. CDR3 nucleotide sequence: TGTGCCTGGAGTGTATCCCGTTACAATGAGCAGTTCTTC.

The chain carries TRBV28 and TRBJ2-5; 11 bases align to TRBD2. This CDR3 comprises 16 residues. J was trimmed by 1 base and V by 1 base; bases with no gene match: 2. CDR1 is MDHEN, CDR2 SYDVKM, per germline. CDR3 bases: TGTGCCAGCAGTTTATCTAGCGGGGGGACCCAAGAGACCCAGTACTTC. Translating gives CASSLSSGGTQETQYF.

The rearrangement links TRBV3-1 (or the pseudogene TRBV3-2) to TRBJ2-7; D remains unclear. The CDR3 runs 14 residues. Trimming took 7 bases from V and 1 from J, leaving 14 bases between them. CDR1 and CDR2 from the germline V gene are LGHDT and YNNKEL (reference sequence). This CDR3 reads CASTPPGPSYEQYF. The CDR3 bases are TGTGCCAGCACCCCTCCGGGTCCTTCCTACGAGCAGTACTTC.

This clone was observed once. The chain carries TRBV11-2 and TRBJ2-7; TRBD2 agrees at 7 bases. CDR3 size: 19 residues. Per the germline V gene, CDR1 is SGHAT and CDR2 is FQNNGV. V shed 1 base, J shed 0 bases, and the junction held 15 bases outside the gene matches. CDR3 protein: CASSLGGGGGFGVSYEQYF. The CDR3 DNA reads as TGTGCCAGCAGCTTAGGCGGCGGGGGAGGGTTTGGGGTCTCCTACGAGCAGTACTTC. Variable domain in full (rest from reference TRBV11-2 and TRBJ2-7): EAGVAQSPRYKIIEKRQSVAFWCNPISGHATLYWYQQILGQGPKLLIQFQNNGVVDDSQLPKDRFSAERLKGVDSTLKIQPAKLEDSAVYLCASSLGGGGGFGVSYEQYFGPGTRLTVT.

The chain carries TRBV3-1 (or the pseudogene TRBV3-2) and TRBJ1-5; the D is unclear. Looked up from germline, CDR1 is LGHDT and CDR2 is YNNKEL (reference sequence). The CDR3 is 18 amino acids. The germline V and J ends were trimmed by 3 bases and 5 bases, with 23 bases remaining between them. The chain's CDR3 is CASSHRTLNSLRDQPQHF. CDR3 in DNA: TGTGCCAGCAGCCACCGAACCTTAAATTCCCTTAGAGATCAGCCCCAGCATTTT.

The sample holds one count of this clone. This chain connects TRBV19 to TRBJ1-4; TRBD1 might be the D (6 bases). The CDR3 length is 13 residues. Deletions cut 4 bases from V and 10 bases from J, with 13 bases between. Germline CDR1 is LNHDA and CDR2 is SQIVND (reference sequence). The CDR3 bases are TGTGCCAGTAGTACGTCGGACAGTCGAAAACTGTTTTTT. Protein: CASSTSDSRKLFF.

J is TRBJ1-5 and V is TRBV19; D ambiguous. This CDR3 contains 17 residues. The germline gives CDR1 LNHDA, CDR2 SQIVND (reference sequence). Between the trimmed V and J ends, which lost 0 bases and 0 bases, there was a span of 12 bases. DNA of the CDR3: TGTGCCAGTAGTATAGATTCTCACAGATATAGCAATCAGCCCCAGCATTTT. Protein product: CASSIDSHRYSNQPQHF.

The chain uses TRBV6-5 and TRBJ2-7; 9 nucleotides line up with TRBD1. Germline values: CDR1 MNHEY, CDR2 SVGAGI. This CDR3 is 14 amino acids long. J gave up 6 bases and V 5 bases, and 8 bases lay outside the gene matches. The CDR3 sequence is CASSRRDRVSEQYF. In nucleotides, the CDR3 is TGTGCCAGCAGTCGACGGGACAGGGTTTCCGAGCAGTACTTC.

The sample holds one count of this clone. DNA for the CDR3: TGTGCCAGCAGCCTCAGCCGGGGCGAGAATTCACCCCTCCACTTT. This sequence encodes CASSLSRGENSPLHF. The chain is built from TRBV2 and TRBJ1-6; D is possibly TRBD1 (5 bases). Per the germline V gene, CDR1 is SNHLY and CDR2 is FYNNEI. The CDR3 has 15 residues. The V end lost 6 bases, the J end lost 7 bases, and 16 bases lay between the germline ends.

This rearrangement joins TRBV29-1 to TRBJ1-2; weak D call: TRBD1 (5 bases). V shed 7 bases and J shed 6 bases, with 15 bases lying between them. CDR1 is SQVTM, CDR2 ANQGSEA, per germline. CDR3 size: 12 residues. CDR3 nucleotides: TGCAGCGCCATGGGGAGGGGAAATGGCTACACCTTC. This sequence encodes CSAMGRGNGYTF.

The chain employs TRBV7-9 and TRBJ1-4; no reliable D call. Trimming removed 1 base from V and 5 bases from J, with 11 bases in between. The CDR3 has 15 residues. CDR1 is SEHNR and CDR2 is FQNEAQ in the germline V gene (reference sequence). The DNA of the CDR3 is TGTGCCAGCAGCTTAGAGGCCAGCCCAAATGAAAAACTGTTTTTT. Its translation: CASSLEASPNEKLFF.

This rearrangement joins TRBV9 to TRBJ2-7, with 7 bases that match TRBD1. The CDR3 totals 15 residues. Trimming took 3 bases from V and 3 from J; bases not matched to a gene: 9. Germline assignment: CDR1 SGDLS and CDR2 YYNGEE. CDR3 protein: CASSEGDSLFYEQYF. CDR3 nucleotide sequence: TGTGCCAGCAGCGAGGGGGACAGTCTGTTCTACGAGCAGTACTTC.

This clone was counted only a few times. The rearrangement uses TRBV5-6 and TRBJ2-7; D might be TRBD1 (6 bases). Trimming removed 3 bases from V and 6 bases from J, with 16 bases in between. The germline CDR1 and CDR2 sequences are SGHDT and YYEEEE. The CDR3 extends over 14 amino acids. CDR3 bases: TGTGCCAGCAGCTCGGGCGGCAGGGGTGGCGAGCAGTACTTC. It yields the protein CASSSGGRGGEQYF.